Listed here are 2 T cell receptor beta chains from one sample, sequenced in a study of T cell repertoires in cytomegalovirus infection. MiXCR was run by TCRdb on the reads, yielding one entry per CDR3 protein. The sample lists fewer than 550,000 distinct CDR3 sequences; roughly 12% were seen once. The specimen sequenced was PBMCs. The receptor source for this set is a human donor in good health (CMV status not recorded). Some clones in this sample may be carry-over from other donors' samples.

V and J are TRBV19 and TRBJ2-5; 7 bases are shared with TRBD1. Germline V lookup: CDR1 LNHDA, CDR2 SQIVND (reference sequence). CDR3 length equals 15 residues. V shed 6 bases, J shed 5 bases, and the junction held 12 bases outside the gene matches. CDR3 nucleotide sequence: TGTGCCAGTAGGTCCTCACAGGGGAAACGGGAGACCCAGTACTTC. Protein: CASRSSQGKRETQYF.

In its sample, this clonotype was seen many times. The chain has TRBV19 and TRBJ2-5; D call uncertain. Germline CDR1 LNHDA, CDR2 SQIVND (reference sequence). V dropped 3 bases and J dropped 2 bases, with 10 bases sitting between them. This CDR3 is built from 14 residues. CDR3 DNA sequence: TGTGCCAGTAGTATGCGAGACACTCAAGAGACCCAGTACTTC. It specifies CASSMRDTQETQYF. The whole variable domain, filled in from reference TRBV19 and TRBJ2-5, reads DGGITQSPKYLFRKEGQNVTLSCEQNLNHDAMYWYRQDPGQGLRLIYYSQIVNDFQKGDIAEGYSVSREKKESFPLTVTSAQKNPTAFYLCASSMRDTQETQYFGPGTRLLVL.